This T cell receptor (beta chain) derives from a study of T cells after posttransplantation cyclophosphamide. CDR3 length equals 14 residues. Trimming left V 6 bases short and J 0 bases short, with 10 bases between. CDR1 and CDR2 (germline): SGHTA, FQGNSA. Turning to this clone: Its specificity is unknown.

Sequencing used immunoSEQ multiplex PCR; TCRdb keeps in-frame clones, though not all of them. The sample lists 22,000 or so clones, almost 75% seen once, with more than 0.55% in the top ten. General study findings and limits: Tissue-infiltrating T cells from skin or gut overlapped little with blood T cells. Later post-transplant blood repertoires were often dominated by donor CD8+ memory clones. Recipient CMV seropositivity and CMV reactivation strongly tracked TRB clonality.

This clonotype was sampled from a woman aged 55-75 years in good health, CMV-negative, and a related stem cell transplant donor. Material: memory CD4+ T cells sorted from PBMCs. The genes are TRBV7-2 and TRBJ2-3; weak D call: TRBD1 (5 bases). As DNA, the CDR3 is TGTGCCAGCAGTCAGGGCTTTAGCACAGATACGCAGTATTTT. It yields the protein CASSQGFSTDTQYF. Variable domain in full (rest from reference TRBV7-2 and TRBJ2-3): GAGVSQSPSNKVTEKGKDVELRCDPISGHTALYWYRQSLGQGLEFLIYFQGNSAPDKSGLPSDRFSAERTGGSVSTLTIQRTQQEDSAVYLCASSQGFSTDTQYFGPGTRLTVL.